This record concerns one TCR beta chain sequence. It was cDNA, reverse transcribed from extracted RNA, that served as the sequencing template. The table came from immunoSEQ multiplex PCR; TCRdb's copy has only in-frame clones and leaves some out. The profile covers 100,000 to 150,000 clones, with roughly 57% appearing a single time and around 5.7% taken by the ten largest. These data come from a study of CD8+ T cells in alopecia areata. Study-wide context: It was 6 to 18 months of tofacitinib, and then there were 6 months off drug.

The CDR3 has 15 amino acids. V lost 6 bases and J 5 bases, leaving 23 bases between the germline ends. CDR1 is SQVTM and CDR2 is ANQGSEA in the germline V gene. Treatment here: oral pan-JAK inhibitor, 5-10 mg twice daily. This sequence was found in a human donor with alopecia areata. Sequenced material: CD4+ T cells sorted from blood, taken at week 4, from a patient treated with tofacitinib. The chain joins TRBV29-1 to TRBJ2-7, with D possibly TRBD1 on 6 matching bases. This chain's CDR3 is CSVRQWGRLRDEQYF. For the CDR3, the DNA is TGCAGCGTCCGCCAGTGGGGGCGCCTTCGGGACGAGCAGTACTTC.